A single sample gave rise to the 8 T cell receptor beta chains below, sequenced in a study of shared clonotypes between healthy human individuals. Method: immunoSEQ multiplex PCR; TCRdb's copy keeps in-frame clones and lacks some. The sample contains 2 million to 2.5 million clones, approximately 93% of which appear only once. Sequenced material: naive CD4+ T cells from PBMCs. This sample's subset: CD45RA+ positively selected. The source of these receptors is a man aged 18 to 30 in good health. Some clones in this sample may be carry-over from other donors' samples.

This clone was seen once. The chain is built from TRBV18 and TRBJ2-1, with D perhaps being TRBD1 or TRBD2 (5 bases each). The CDR3 has 13 amino acids. CDR1 and CDR2 (germline): KGHSH, LQKENI. V shed 3 bases and J shed 8 bases, with 11 bases lying between them. CDR3 amino acids: CASSPNLGDEQFF. The CDR3 DNA reads as TGTGCCAGCTCACCGAACCTGGGGGATGAGCAGTTCTTC.

CDR3 coding DNA: TGCGCCAGCAGCCAAGTTGGAGGCCCCCTCAGGTACCAAGAGACCCAGTACTTC. Translated: CASSQVGGPLRYQETQYF. The chain uses TRBV4-1 and TRBJ2-5, with D perhaps matching TRBD2 (5 bases). CDR1 and CDR2 (germline): MGHRA, YSYEKL. V was shortened by 1 base and J by 0 bases, with 18 bases between the two germline ends. CDR3 size: 18 residues.

The chain employs TRBV5-1 and TRBJ1-5, with 9 bases identical to TRBD1. The J segment lost 6 bases and the V segment lost 0 bases, leaving 4 bases of the junction unmatched. This CDR3 contains 15 residues. Germline V CDR1 and CDR2: SGHRS, YFSETQ. CDR3: CASSLGTGVSQPQHF. CDR3 DNA sequence: TGCGCCAGCAGCTTGGGGACAGGGGTCAGTCAGCCCCAGCATTTT.

As for this clone: At the DNA level, this CDR3 is encoded by other sequences in the same sample as well. The chain couples TRBV18 to TRBJ1-3; weak D call: TRBD1 (6 bases). The germline V gene has CDR1 KGHSH and CDR2 LQKENI. Trimming cost V 4 bases and J 0 bases, with 7 bases left between them. The CDR3 runs to 14 residues. DNA of the CDR3: TGTGCCAGCTCACAGGACAGCTCTGGAAACACCATATATTTT. Protein sequence: CASSQDSSGNTIYF.

The genes are TRBV7-9 and TRBJ1-1; D is uncertain. The V gene lost 3 bases and the J gene lost 0 bases, with 14 bases spanning the gap. Per the germline V gene, CDR1 is SEHNR and CDR2 is FQNEAQ (reference sequence). There are 16 residues in the CDR3. CDR3 nucleotides: TGTGCCAGCAGCTTCGGCAACTCAGACCTGAACACTGAAGCTTTCTTT. Translating gives CASSFGNSDLNTEAFF.

The rearrangement links TRBV5-4 to TRBJ2-5, with TRBD1 matching 7 bases. The CDR3 has 13 amino acids. The V segment lost 9 bases and the J segment 2 bases; nucleotides outside the gene matches: 7. CDR1 is SGHNT and CDR2 is YYREEE in the germline V gene (reference sequence). The CDR3 loop reads CATKQGIQETQYF. The CDR3 nucleotides are TGTGCCACCAAACAGGGGATTCAAGAGACCCAGTACTTC.

This chain joins TRBV6-6 and TRBJ1-5; possible D gene TRBD1, 5 bases. Trimming pared 7 bases from V and 4 bases from J, leaving 17 bases between. CDR1 and CDR2 from the germline V gene are MNHNY and SVGAGI (reference sequence). The CDR3 loop spans 15 amino acids. The CDR3 nucleotides read TGTGCCAGCACCCTCTACGGGGAGGGGAATCAGCCCCAGCATTTT. This gives the protein CASTLYGEGNQPQHF.

Turning to this clone: The sample has other DNA sequences that encode this CDR3 too. DNA of the CDR3: TGCGCCAGCAGCTTGGTAGGGGGGGCCGGGCAGCCCCAGCATTTT. It codes for CASSLVGGAGQPQHF. The chain recombines TRBV5-1 with TRBJ1-5; D perhaps matches TRBD1 (6 bases). V lost 0 bases and J 7 bases, leaving 14 bases between the germline ends. The CDR3 contains 15 residues. Germline V gene data show CDR1 as SGHRS and CDR2 as YFSETQ.